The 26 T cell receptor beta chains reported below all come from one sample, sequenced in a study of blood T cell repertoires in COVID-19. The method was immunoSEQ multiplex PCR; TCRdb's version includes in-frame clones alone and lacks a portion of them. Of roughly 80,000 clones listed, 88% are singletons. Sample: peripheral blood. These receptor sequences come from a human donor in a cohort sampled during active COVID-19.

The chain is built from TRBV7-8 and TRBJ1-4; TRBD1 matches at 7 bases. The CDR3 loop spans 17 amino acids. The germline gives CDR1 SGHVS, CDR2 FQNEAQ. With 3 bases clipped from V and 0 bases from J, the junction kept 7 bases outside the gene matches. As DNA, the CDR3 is TGTGCCAGCAGCTTTAGAGTAGGACAGGCAACTAATGAAAAACTGTTTTTT. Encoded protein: CASSFRVGQATNEKLFF.

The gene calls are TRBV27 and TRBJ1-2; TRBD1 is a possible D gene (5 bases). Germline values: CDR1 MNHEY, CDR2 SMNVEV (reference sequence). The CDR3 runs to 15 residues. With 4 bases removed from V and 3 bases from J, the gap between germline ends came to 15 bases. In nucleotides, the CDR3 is TGTGCCAGCAGTTCCCGCGATGGAGGGGACTATGGCTACACCTTC. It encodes CASSSRDGGDYGYTF.

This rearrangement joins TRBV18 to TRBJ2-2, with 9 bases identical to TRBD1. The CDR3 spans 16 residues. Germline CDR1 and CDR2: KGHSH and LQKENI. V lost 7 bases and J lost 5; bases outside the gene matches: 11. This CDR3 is CASCTSRDRVTGELFF. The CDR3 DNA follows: TGTGCCAGCTGTACCAGTCGGGACAGGGTTACCGGGGAGCTGTTTTTT.

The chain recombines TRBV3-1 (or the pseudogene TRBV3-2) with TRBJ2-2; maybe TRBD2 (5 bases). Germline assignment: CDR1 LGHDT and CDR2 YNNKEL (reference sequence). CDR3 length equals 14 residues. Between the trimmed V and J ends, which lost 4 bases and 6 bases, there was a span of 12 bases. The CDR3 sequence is CASSPYSGSGELFF. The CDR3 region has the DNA TGTGCCAGCAGCCCTTATTCGGGGTCCGGGGAGCTGTTTTTT.

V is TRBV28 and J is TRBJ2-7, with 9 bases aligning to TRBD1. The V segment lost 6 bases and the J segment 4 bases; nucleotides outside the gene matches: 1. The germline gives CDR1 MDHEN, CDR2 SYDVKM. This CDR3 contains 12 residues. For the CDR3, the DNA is TGTGCCAGCAGGACAGGGGGGTACGAGCAGTACTTC. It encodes CASRTGGYEQYF.

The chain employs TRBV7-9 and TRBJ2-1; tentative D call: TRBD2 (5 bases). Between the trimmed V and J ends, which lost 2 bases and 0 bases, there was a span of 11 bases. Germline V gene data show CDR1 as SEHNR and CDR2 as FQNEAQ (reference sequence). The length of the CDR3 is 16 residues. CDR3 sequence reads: CASSLPQGSSYNEQFF. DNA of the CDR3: TGTGCCAGCAGCTTACCCCAAGGGAGCTCCTACAATGAGCAGTTCTTC.

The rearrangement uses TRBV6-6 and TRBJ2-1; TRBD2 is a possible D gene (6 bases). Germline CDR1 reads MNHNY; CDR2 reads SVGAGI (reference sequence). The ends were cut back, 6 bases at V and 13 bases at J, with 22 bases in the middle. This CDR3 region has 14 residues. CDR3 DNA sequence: TGTGCCAGCAGCACCGGGACTCCGGTGGGATTTCAGTTCTTC. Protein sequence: CASSTGTPVGFQFF.

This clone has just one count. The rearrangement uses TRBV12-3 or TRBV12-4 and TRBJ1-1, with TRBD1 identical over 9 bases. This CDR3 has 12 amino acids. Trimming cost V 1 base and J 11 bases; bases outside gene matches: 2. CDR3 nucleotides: TGTGCCAGCAGTTTAGGGACAGGGGTGGCTTTCTTT. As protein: CASSLGTGVAFF.

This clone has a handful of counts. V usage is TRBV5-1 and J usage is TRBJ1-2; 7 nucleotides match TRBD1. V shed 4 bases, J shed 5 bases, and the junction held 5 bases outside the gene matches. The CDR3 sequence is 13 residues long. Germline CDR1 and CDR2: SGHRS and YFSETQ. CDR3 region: CASSGQGEYGYTF. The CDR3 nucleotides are TGCGCCAGCAGCGGGCAGGGGGAATATGGCTACACCTTC.

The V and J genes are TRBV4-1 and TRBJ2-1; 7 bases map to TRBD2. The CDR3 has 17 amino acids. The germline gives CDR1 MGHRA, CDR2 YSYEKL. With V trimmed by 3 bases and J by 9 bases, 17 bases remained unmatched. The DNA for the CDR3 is TGCGCCAGCAGCCATCTCGGTCGGGAGGCATCTACTGGTGAGCAGTTCTTC. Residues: CASSHLGREASTGEQFF.

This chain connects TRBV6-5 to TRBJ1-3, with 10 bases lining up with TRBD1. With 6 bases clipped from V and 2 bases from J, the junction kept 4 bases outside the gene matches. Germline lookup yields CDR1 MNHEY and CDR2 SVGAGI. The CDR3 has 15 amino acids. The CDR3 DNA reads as TGTGCCAGCAGCCGGGACAGGGGCACTGGAAACACCATATATTTT. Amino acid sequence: CASSRDRGTGNTIYF.

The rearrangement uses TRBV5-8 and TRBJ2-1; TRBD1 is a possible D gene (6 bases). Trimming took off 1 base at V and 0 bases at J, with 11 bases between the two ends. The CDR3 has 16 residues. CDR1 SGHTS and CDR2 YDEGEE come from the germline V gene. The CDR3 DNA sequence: TGTGCCAGCAGCTTGCTTGGACAGAGCTCCTACAATGAGCAGTTCTTC. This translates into CASSLLGQSSYNEQFF.

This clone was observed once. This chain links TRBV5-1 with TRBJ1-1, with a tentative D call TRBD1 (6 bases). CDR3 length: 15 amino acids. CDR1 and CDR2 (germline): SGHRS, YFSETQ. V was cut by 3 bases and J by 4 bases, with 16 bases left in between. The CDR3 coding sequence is TGCGCCAGCAGCTCTGTGCAGGGGTCGGGCACTGAAGCTTTCTTT. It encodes CASSSVQGSGTEAFF.

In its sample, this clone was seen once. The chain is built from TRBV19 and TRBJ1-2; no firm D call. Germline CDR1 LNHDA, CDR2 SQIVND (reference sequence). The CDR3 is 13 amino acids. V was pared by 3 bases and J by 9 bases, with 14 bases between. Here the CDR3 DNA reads TGTGCCAGTAGTATGAAGCGGATGTATCGCTACACCTTC. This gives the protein CASSMKRMYRYTF.

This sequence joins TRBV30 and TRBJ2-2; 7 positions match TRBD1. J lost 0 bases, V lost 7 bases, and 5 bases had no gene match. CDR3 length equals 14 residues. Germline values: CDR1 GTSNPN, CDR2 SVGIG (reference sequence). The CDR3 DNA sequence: TGTGCCTCCCCGGACAGGACGAACACCGGGGAGCTGTTTTTT. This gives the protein CASPDRTNTGELFF.

The CDR3, as DNA: TGTGCCAGCAGTGGCCTGCAAGAGACCCAGTACTTC. Translating it yields CASSGLQETQYF. The chain has TRBV5-4 and TRBJ2-5; D remains unclear. Germline CDR1 and CDR2: SGHNT and YYREEE (reference sequence). V was trimmed by 5 bases and J by 2 bases, leaving 7 bases between them. This CDR3 spans 12 amino acids. Complete variable domain (other parts from reference TRBV5-4 and TRBJ2-5): ETGVTQSPTHLIKTRGQQVTLRCSSQSGHNTVSWYQQALGQGPQFIFQYYREEENGRGNFPPRFSGLQFPNYSSELNVNALELDDSALYLCASSGLQETQYFGPGTRLLVL.

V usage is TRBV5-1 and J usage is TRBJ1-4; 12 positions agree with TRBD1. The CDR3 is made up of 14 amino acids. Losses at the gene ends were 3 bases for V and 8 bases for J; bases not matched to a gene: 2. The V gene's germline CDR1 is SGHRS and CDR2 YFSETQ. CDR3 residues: CASSSGTGGEKLFF. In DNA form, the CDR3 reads TGCGCCAGCAGCTCCGGGACAGGGGGCGAAAAACTGTTTTTT.

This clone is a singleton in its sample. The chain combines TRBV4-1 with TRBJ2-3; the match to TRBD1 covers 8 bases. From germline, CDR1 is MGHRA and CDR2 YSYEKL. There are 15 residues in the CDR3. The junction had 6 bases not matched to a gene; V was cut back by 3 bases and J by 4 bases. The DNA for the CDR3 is TGCGCCAGCAGCCACGGACAGGGAAGGTCAGATACGCAGTATTTT. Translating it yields CASSHGQGRSDTQYF.

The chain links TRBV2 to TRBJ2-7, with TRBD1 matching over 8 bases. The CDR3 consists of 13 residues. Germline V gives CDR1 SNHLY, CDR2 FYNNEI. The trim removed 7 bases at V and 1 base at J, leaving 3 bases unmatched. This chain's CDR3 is CASNTGGSYEQYF. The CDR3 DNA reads TGTGCCAGCAACACAGGGGGATCCTACGAGCAGTACTTC.

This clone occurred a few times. CDR3 bases: TGTGCCAGCAGCTTGGGCGGGGCCCGTGGGAAGCAGTACTTC. Protein: CASSLGGARGKQYF. This chain links TRBV5-6 with TRBJ2-7; weak D call: TRBD2 (6 bases). Trimming pared 0 bases from V and 8 bases from J, leaving 15 bases between. There are 14 residues in the CDR3. Germline V CDR1 and CDR2: SGHDT, YYEEEE.

The CDR3 DNA follows: TGTGCCAGCAGCTTGGTACTGGGCACCGGGGTAGCGGGATGCACAGATACGCAGTATTTT. Translation: CASSLVLGTGVAGCTDTQYF. The genes are TRBV11-3 and TRBJ2-3; TRBD2 matches 8 bases. CDR1 SGHNT and CDR2 YENEEA come from the germline V gene. This CDR3 has 20 amino acids. The V and J ends lost 3 bases and 1 base, in that order; junction bases with no gene match: 18.

The CDR3 coding sequence is TGTGCCAGCAGTTTCAGCGCGATAGCGGGAGGTCTAGACACCGGGGAGCTGTTTTTT. Its translation: CASSFSAIAGGLDTGELFF. This chain links TRBV27 with TRBJ2-2; 10 bases line up with TRBD2. This CDR3 has 19 residues. Germline values: CDR1 MNHEY, CDR2 SMNVEV (reference sequence). J lost 3 bases, V lost 3 bases, and 13 bases had no gene match.

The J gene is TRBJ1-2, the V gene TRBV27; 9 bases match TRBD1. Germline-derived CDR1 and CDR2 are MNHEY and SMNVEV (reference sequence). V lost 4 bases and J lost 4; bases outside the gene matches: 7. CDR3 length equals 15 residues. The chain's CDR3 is CASSWGQGIIYGYTF. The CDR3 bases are TGTGCCAGCAGTTGGGGACAGGGTATTATCTATGGCTACACCTTC.

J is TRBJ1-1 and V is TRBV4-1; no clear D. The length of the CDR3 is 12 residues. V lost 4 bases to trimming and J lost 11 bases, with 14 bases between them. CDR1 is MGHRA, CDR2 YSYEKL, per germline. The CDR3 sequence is CASSLIISEAFF. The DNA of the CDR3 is TGCGCCAGCAGCCTAATCATAAGTGAGGCTTTCTTT.

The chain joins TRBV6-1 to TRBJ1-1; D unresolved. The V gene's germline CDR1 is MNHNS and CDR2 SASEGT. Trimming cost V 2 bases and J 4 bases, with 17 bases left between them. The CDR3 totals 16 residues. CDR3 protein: CASSESLGAGGTEAFF. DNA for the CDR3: TGTGCCAGCAGTGAATCCCTAGGCGCCGGAGGCACTGAAGCTTTCTTT.

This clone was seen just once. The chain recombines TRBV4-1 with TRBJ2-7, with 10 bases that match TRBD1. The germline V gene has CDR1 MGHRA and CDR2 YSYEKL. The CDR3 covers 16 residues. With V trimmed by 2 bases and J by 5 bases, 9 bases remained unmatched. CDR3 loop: CASSQRGQGNTDEQYF. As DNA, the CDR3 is TGCGCCAGCAGCCAACGGGGACAGGGGAACACGGACGAGCAGTACTTC.